These 15 T cell receptor beta chains were sequenced from one sample in a study of T cell repertoires in aging, cancer and after chemotherapy (dated by TCRdb to the late 2010s). TCR beta rearrangements were amplified from genomic DNA isolated from peripheral blood, not from sorted cells or RNA. The sequencer was an Illumina MiSeq. Multiplex touch-down PCR with a mixed TRB-A/B primer pool was used to amplify rearranged TRB sequences covering the V, D and J segments. Clones were called with MiXCR by TCRdb after fastp trimmed the public reads at Q25, and only in-frame beta chains were retained. All rows with the same CDR3 protein become a single entry with the most common DNA and genes. The sample table holds 8,500 to 10,000 distinct CDR3 sequences, of which approximately 40% were seen once. The ten largest account for 9.9% of the sample. Sequenced input: blood. The receptors shown here come from a human donor in good health.

This clonotype was counted between two and nine times. The V gene is TRBV27, the J gene TRBJ2-7; D unclear. CDR1 is MNHEY, CDR2 SMNVEV, per germline (reference sequence). V was cut by 3 bases and J by 3 bases, with 15 bases left in between. The CDR3 consists of 15 residues. The CDR3 DNA is TGTGCCAGCAGTTTGGACCCTTTGAACCTCTACGAGCAGTACTTC. It translates to CASSLDPLNLYEQYF.

The genes are TRBV6-1 and TRBJ2-5; TRBD2 matches 11 bases. Germline values: CDR1 MNHNS, CDR2 SASEGT. The V and J ends lost 4 bases and 1 base, in that order; junction bases with no gene match: 2. CDR3 size: 15 residues. CDR3 in amino acids: CASSALAGAQETQYF. The CDR3, as DNA: TGTGCCAGCAGTGCACTAGCGGGGGCCCAAGAGACCCAGTACTTC.

The chain joins TRBV7-6 to TRBJ2-5; D is undetermined. There are 16 residues in the CDR3. Germline V gene lookup returns CDR1 SGHVS and CDR2 FNYEAQ. Trimming cost V 1 base and J 4 bases, with 16 bases left between them. The CDR3 loop reads CASSLGGEGWGETQYF. In nucleotides, the CDR3 is TGTGCCAGCAGCTTAGGCGGCGAAGGGTGGGGAGAGACCCAGTACTTC.

This clonotype is labeled as medium-sized. V usage is TRBV29-1 and J usage is TRBJ2-2; the D is unclear. CDR3 length equals 13 residues. Germline V gene sequence: CDR1 SQVTM, CDR2 ANQGSEA. With 6 bases removed from V and 5 bases from J, the gap between germline ends came to 13 bases. CDR3 sequence reads: CSVRTLKTGELFF. The CDR3 nucleotides are TGCAGCGTACGGACCCTTAAGACCGGGGAGCTGTTTTTT.

This clonotype rates as medium-sized (0.01 to 0.1%). The V and J genes are TRBV19 and TRBJ2-2; 10 positions agree with TRBD2. The junction had 4 bases not matched to a gene; V was cut back by 4 bases and J by 2 bases. This CDR3 is built from 16 residues. Germline CDR1 and CDR2: LNHDA and SQIVND (reference sequence). CDR3 bases: TGTGCCAGTAGTAAACGGACTAGCGGTAACACCGGGGAGCTGTTTTTT. This translates into CASSKRTSGNTGELFF.

This clonotype is medium-sized by share. The chain couples TRBV29-1 to TRBJ2-7; tentative D call: TRBD1 (5 bases). V was trimmed by 1 base and J by 2 bases, leaving 12 bases between them. This CDR3 has 14 residues. Germline V gene lookup returns CDR1 SQVTM and CDR2 ANQGSEA. The CDR3 region has the DNA TGCAGCGTTGAAGGGGCAGGGCGGACCTACGAGCAGTACTTC. Its protein is CSVEGAGRTYEQYF.

This clonotype was recorded a few times. This sequence joins TRBV18 and TRBJ2-7, with 10 bases matching TRBD2. The CDR3 contains 14 residues. The germline V gene encodes CDR1 KGHSH and CDR2 LQKENI. The V segment lost 3 bases and the J segment 2 bases; nucleotides outside the gene matches: 1. The CDR3 bases are TGTGCCAGCTCACCTAGCGGGAGGACCTACGAGCAGTACTTC. Its protein is CASSPSGRTYEQYF.

Remarks on this clonotype: Given a much more abundant clone one base away, this may be a read error. The chain employs TRBV19 and TRBJ2-2, with 9 bases aligning to TRBD1. The CDR3 totals 14 residues. The germline V gene has CDR1 LNHDA and CDR2 SQIVND (reference sequence). Unmatched junction bases numbered 5, after V lost 9 bases and J lost 3 bases. The chain's CDR3 is CARRWTGDTGELFF. The CDR3 DNA reads as TGTGCCAGAAGATGGACAGGGGACACCGGGGAGCTGTTTTTT.

Comment on this clonotype: The DNA is left out, because the CDR3 cannot be placed on it with certainty; the CDR3 is given as TCRdb lists it. This chain uses TRBV7-6 with TRBJ2-3; the table gives TRBD1 as D, unverified against the DNA. With termini counted, the CDR3 has 16 amino acids. Per germline, CDR1 SGHVS and CDR2 FNYEAQ. The CDR3 sequence: CASSPDWGLGTDTLYF.

This clonotype was seen only a few times. The DNA of the CDR3 is TGTGCCAGCAGTCCCCGAACAGGGATGGATCAAGAGACCCAGTACTTC. Protein product: CASSPRTGMDQETQYF. This chain joins TRBV11-1 and TRBJ2-5; D possibly corresponds to TRBD1 (6 bases). The CDR3 covers 16 residues. The germline V and J ends were trimmed by 6 bases and 2 bases, with 19 bases remaining between them. The germline V gene encodes CDR1 SGHAT and CDR2 FQDESV (reference sequence).

The V gene is TRBV5-1, the J gene TRBJ2-3; possibly TRBD2 for D (5 bases). The V end lost 4 bases, the J end lost 2 bases, and 11 bases lay between the germline ends. Germline CDR1 and CDR2: SGHRS and YFSETQ. This CDR3 is built from 14 residues. As DNA, the CDR3 is TGCGCCAGCAGCCCTAGCAGAACCACAGATACGCAGTATTTT. This translates into CASSPSRTTDTQYF.

This clonotype was seen only a few times. This sequence joins TRBV19 and TRBJ2-2; 11 bases line up with TRBD1. Germline V lookup: CDR1 LNHDA, CDR2 SQIVND (reference sequence). The CDR3 sequence is 14 residues long. The V gene end was trimmed by 5 bases and the J gene end by 6 bases; junction bases not matched to a gene: 2. The CDR3 loop is CASSWDRGSGELFF. CDR3 coding DNA: TGTGCCAGTAGTTGGGACAGGGGGTCCGGGGAGCTGTTTTTT.

The V and J genes are TRBV20-1 and TRBJ2-5; D unresolved. Trimming took off 3 bases at V and 5 bases at J, with 7 bases between the two ends. Germline V CDR1 and CDR2: DFQATT, SNEGSKA (reference sequence). The CDR3 totals 11 residues. The CDR3, as DNA: TGCAGTGCTAGGGAAAGGGAGACCCAGTACTTC. This sequence encodes CSARERETQYF.

This clonotype is classed as medium-sized. The rearrangement joins TRBV29-1 to TRBJ2-7, with TRBD1 matching over 8 bases. Germline V lookup: CDR1 SQVTM, CDR2 ANQGSEA. J gave up 5 bases and V 5 bases, and 5 bases lay outside the gene matches. The CDR3 has 12 residues. CDR3 sequence: CSVHRQGNEQYF. In nucleotides, the CDR3 is TGCAGCGTTCACCGACAGGGGAACGAGCAGTACTTC.

The chain recombines TRBV20-1 with TRBJ2-5, with D possibly being TRBD2 (5 bases). The CDR3 loop spans 16 amino acids. Germline values: CDR1 DFQATT, CDR2 SNEGSKA (reference sequence). V lost 3 bases to trimming and J lost 3 bases, with 20 bases between them. As DNA, the CDR3 is TGCAGTGCTAGGCCGTCGGGAAAATCTGGGGAAGAGACCCAGTACTTC. It is translated as CSARPSGKSGEETQYF.